This T cell receptor beta chain was identified in a study of blood T cell repertoires in COVID-19. TCRdb's copy holds only in-frame clones and misses some; the assay was immunoSEQ multiplex PCR. The sample lists some 200,000 clones, 75% to 90% occurring once. This clone has only one observation. CDR3 length equals 18 residues. V shed 0 bases and J 1 base; nucleotides not matched to a gene: 4. CDR1 and CDR2 from the germline V gene are LGHDT and YNNKEL (reference sequence). Participants were placed into cohorts based on the clinical history they reported. This sequence originates from a woman between 25 and 40 years old who had recovered from COVID-19. The sample comprised PBMCs or T cells enriched from blood (not recorded which). The V and J genes are TRBV3-1 (or the pseudogene TRBV3-2) and TRBJ2-3; TRBD2 aligns across 13 bases. The CDR3 protein is CASSQDPGLAGGTDTQYF. Written as DNA, the CDR3 is TGTGCCAGCAGCCAAGATCCCGGACTAGCGGGGGGCACAGATACGCAGTATTTT.